This entry lists 3 T cell receptor beta chains sequenced from one sample in a study of cytomegalovirus exposure and HLA in healthy donors. 60 Vbeta and 13 Jbeta primers were used in PCR. Data came from immunoSEQ multiplex PCR; TCRdb stores just in-frame clones and leaves some out. The repertoire holds 60,000 to 90,000 clones, with 70% to 80% as singletons. The specimen was PBMCs. The source of these receptors is a woman aged 50 to 60 in good health and CMV-seropositive.

The V and J genes are TRBV6-5 and TRBJ2-3; a possible D gene is TRBD2 (6 bases). Trimming removed 3 bases at V and 3 bases at J, with 13 bases between. CDR3 length: 15 amino acids. Germline V gene data show CDR1 as MNHEY and CDR2 as SVGAGI. The CDR3 protein is CASSYIAGRTDTQYF. In nucleotides, the CDR3 is TGTGCCAGCAGTTATATCGCGGGACGTACAGATACGCAGTATTTT.

The chain has TRBV7-9 and TRBJ1-1; maybe TRBD1 (5 bases). Germline-derived CDR1 and CDR2 are SEHNR and FQNEAQ (reference sequence). V gave up 0 bases and J gave up 5 bases, with 13 bases separating them. This CDR3 contains 15 residues. The CDR3, as DNA: TGTGCCAGCAGCTTAGCTCAGGGTATAGGGACTGAAGCTTTCTTT. This codes for CASSLAQGIGTEAFF.

The chain recombines TRBV19 with TRBJ2-7, with D maybe TRBD1 (6 bases). There are 13 residues in the CDR3. Germline assignment: CDR1 LNHDA and CDR2 SQIVND (reference sequence). Trimming shortened V by 3 bases and J by 2 bases, and 8 bases separated the two germline ends. CDR3 sequence (DNA): TGTGCCAGTAGTATCGGGACAACCTACGAGCAGTACTTC. Translating it yields CASSIGTTYEQYF.